This is a list of T cell receptor beta chains from one sample in a study of T cell repertoires in cytomegalovirus infection. From the reads, TCRdb called clonotypes with MiXCR, one entry per CDR3 protein. Seen here are around 130,000 distinct CDR3 sequences, approximately 8.8% observed once, and the top ten hold around 10%. Sequenced input: PBMCs. These receptors were collected from a human donor in good health (CMV status not recorded). Some clones in this sample may be carry-over from other donors' samples. The CDR3 runs from the conserved cysteine through the conserved F or W. The D gene is left open where the match is weak. Part of the rows lack a size; the others show once, few, many or a class for expanded clones.

CDR3nt | CDR3aa | abundance | j_gene | d_gene | v_gene
TGTGCCAGCAAAGGGACAGGATATGGCTACACCTTC | CASKGTGYGYTF | many | TRBJ1-2 | TRBD1 | TRBV2
TGTGCCAGTACCTCGGGGGGCACTGAAGCTTTCTTT | CASTSGGTEAFF | many | TRBJ1-1 | . | TRBV19
TGTGCCAGCAGTCCCAGGATGACTAGCGGGGGGCAAGAGACCCAGTACTTC | CASSPRMTSGGQETQYF | many | TRBJ2-5 | TRBD2 | TRBV28
TGTGCCAGTAGAGTACGGACAAAGGGGAATGAGCAGTTCTTC | CASRVRTKGNEQFF | . | TRBJ2-1 | . | TRBV19
TGTGCCAGCAGTGAGTTCGGGAACACTGAAGCTTTCTTT | CASSEFGNTEAFF | . | TRBJ1-1 | . | TRBV25-1
TGCAGTGCTTCGGACAGGACCCAAGAGACCCAGTACTTC | CSASDRTQETQYF | few | TRBJ2-5 | TRBD1 | TRBV20-1
TGTGCCAGCAGCTTAGCGGGCAGGGGGGGTGAGCAGTACTTC | CASSLAGRGGEQYF | many | TRBJ2-7 | . | TRBV7-2
TGTGCCAGTAGTATATCCGCGGGACAGGGGCACTACGAGCAGTACTTC | CASSISAGQGHYEQYF | many | TRBJ2-7 | TRBD1 | TRBV19
TGTGCCACCAGAGGGGCAGGGGGCACAGATACGCAGTATTTT | CATRGAGGTDTQYF | . | TRBJ2-3 | . | TRBV6-5
TGTGCCAGCAAGACGGGGTGGGTGACTGAAGCTTTCTTT | CASKTGWVTEAFF | few | TRBJ1-1 | . | TRBV2
TGTGCCAGCAGCTCCGCGGCCTTC | CASSSAAF | many | TRBJ1-2 | . | TRBV7-9
TGTGCCAGCAGTTTTGGGGGGTCCTACGAGCAGTACTTC | CASSFGGSYEQYF | many | TRBJ2-7 | . | TRBV12-3/TRBV12-4
TGTGCCAGCAGTTCTTCCGGGACCTTCTACGAGCAGTACTTC | CASSSSGTFYEQYF | many | TRBJ2-7 | . | TRBV6-6
TGCGCCAGCAGCCAACCTGTCAGGGGCAGTACATTTGTTGGCTACACCTTC | CASSQPVRGSTFVGYTF | few | TRBJ1-2 | . | TRBV4-1
TGTGCCAGCAGTTTAATCGGGACAGGAGCATACGAGCAGTACTTC | CASSLIGTGAYEQYF | many | TRBJ2-7 | TRBD1 | TRBV27
TGTGCCAGCAGCAAACCGTCAGGGAACTCCTACAATGAGCAGTTCTTC | CASSKPSGNSYNEQFF | many | TRBJ2-1 | . | TRBV7-2
TGTGCCAGCAGCTTAACAGGGGGCGCCGAGACTGAAGCTTTCTTT | CASSLTGGAETEAFF | . | TRBJ1-1 | TRBD1 | TRBV7-3